This T cell receptor (beta chain) emerged from a study of T cell responses to AZD1222 COVID-19 vaccine. Using immunoSEQ multiplex PCR, the repertoire was profiled, and TCRdb retains in-frame clones only, with some absent. The data show around 160,000 clones, with about 90% seen just once and 1% to 1.5% held by the top ten. This CDR3 has 15 amino acids. Losses at the gene ends were 6 bases for V and 5 bases for J; bases not matched to a gene: 8. Germline loops: CDR1 MDHEN, CDR2 SYDVKM. This receptor was taken from an adult who received the AZD1222 COVID-19 vaccine. The chain links TRBV28 to TRBJ1-5, with 9 bases lining up with TRBD1. The material was peripheral blood, obtained 28 days after the second AZD1222 dose. Here the CDR3 reads CASSRPRTGDQPQHF. The CDR3 nucleotides are TGTGCCAGCAGCCGCCCCCGGACAGGGGATCAGCCCCAGCATTTT.